The 32 T cell receptor beta chains given below trace back to one sample, sequenced in a study of OX40 agonist ivuxolimab in advanced cancers. The library was obtained by the immunoSEQ multiplex PCR assay. In its TCRdb copy, this immuneACCESS table keeps in-frame sequences only and misses some clones. Where compared with another copy, unresolved V genes explain less than half of these, and the others have no known cause. This sample lists 65,000 to 85,000 clones; about 87% were detected once. The ten most abundant clones make up 2% to 3% of the sample. The sample consisted of CD4+ or CD8+ T cells sorted from blood, taken in a trial of the OX40 agonist ivuxolimab. These receptors were taken from an adult with an advanced solid tumor such as melanoma, head and neck, liver or kidney cancer.

The J gene is TRBJ2-5, the V gene TRBV15; either TRBD1 or TRBD2 may fit D (5 bases each). V lost 0 bases and J lost 7, with 9 bases in between. This CDR3 is built from 13 residues. Germline V gene sequence: CDR1 LNHNV, CDR2 YYDKDF (reference sequence). In DNA form, the CDR3 reads TGTGCCACCAGCAGAGAAACAGGAGGGACCCAGTACTTC. It specifies CATSRETGGTQYF.

In this sample, this clone turned up a few times. This CDR3 reads CASSYSRTIGNIQYF. CDR3 nucleotides: TGTGCCAGCAGTTACTCTAGGACCATAGGAAACATTCAGTACTTC. The chain recombines TRBV6-5 with TRBJ2-4; D is undetermined. The germline gives CDR1 MNHEY, CDR2 SVGAGI. The CDR3 runs to 15 residues. Trimming cost V 0 bases and J 6 bases, with 12 bases left between them.

The chain carries TRBV14 and TRBJ2-5, with 8 bases identical to TRBD2. The germline V gene has CDR1 SGHDN and CDR2 FVKESK. The CDR3 is 15 residues long. V dropped 3 bases and J dropped 5; count of bases not matched to a gene: 8. Written as DNA, the CDR3 is TGTGCCAGCAGCCAGGTAGCGGGACCGTGGGAGACCCAGTACTTC. It is translated as CASSQVAGPWETQYF.

The V call is TRBV29-1, the J call TRBJ2-2; D possibly corresponds to TRBD1 (6 bases). Germline V gene sequence: CDR1 SQVTM, CDR2 ANQGSEA. Trimming stripped 8 bases from V and 0 bases from J, with 13 bases between. This CDR3 spans 14 amino acids. CDR3 in amino acids: CSFRGKANTGELFF. The CDR3 region has the DNA TGCAGCTTTAGGGGGAAAGCGAACACCGGGGAGCTGTTTTTT.

This clone came up a few times. The rearrangement links TRBV6-5 to TRBJ1-3; TRBD1 might be the D (5 bases). The V gene's germline CDR1 is MNHEY and CDR2 SVGAGI. Trimming took 0 bases from V and 0 from J, leaving 6 bases between them. This CDR3 region has 15 residues. CDR3 protein: CASSYSRGSGNTIYF. CDR3 bases: TGTGCCAGCAGTTACTCGAGGGGCTCTGGAAACACCATATATTTT.

The CDR3 here is CSASRGQETQYF. DNA of the CDR3: TGCAGCGCCTCCAGAGGCCAAGAGACCCAGTACTTC. The chain joins TRBV29-1 to TRBJ2-5; D is uncertain. The length of the CDR3 is 12 residues. Per germline, CDR1 SQVTM and CDR2 ANQGSEA. V gave up 7 bases and J gave up 1 base, with 10 bases separating them.

The rearrangement joins TRBV19 to TRBJ2-2; D uncertain. This CDR3 spans 13 amino acids. Trimming removed 2 bases at V and 4 bases at J, with 5 bases between. In germline, CDR1 is LNHDA, CDR2 SQIVND (reference sequence). The CDR3 region has the DNA TGTGCCAGTAGTATATTCGGCACCGGGGAGCTGTTTTTT. Translation: CASSIFGTGELFF.

The rearrangement joins TRBV20-1 to TRBJ1-2, with TRBD1 as a possible D gene (5 bases). CDR1 and CDR2 from the germline V gene are DFQATT and SNEGSKA (reference sequence). Trimming pared 7 bases from V and 3 bases from J, leaving 9 bases between. This CDR3 is built from 11 residues. As DNA, the CDR3 is TGCAGTGTAGAAGGGGACTATGGCTACACCTTC. Translation: CSVEGDYGYTF.

For the CDR3, the DNA is TGCGCCAGCAGCCAAGAGGAGGGGGCGAATTCACCCCTCCACTTT. As protein: CASSQEEGANSPLHF. J is TRBJ1-6 and V is TRBV4-1; TRBD1 matches at 7 bases. CDR1 MGHRA and CDR2 YSYEKL come from the germline V gene. V dropped 0 bases and J dropped 7; count of bases not matched to a gene: 3. The CDR3 length is 15 residues.

The J gene is TRBJ2-3, the V gene TRBV18; D gene unclear. CDR1 is KGHSH and CDR2 is LQKENI in the germline V gene. The CDR3 has 14 residues. Trimming took 4 bases from V and 1 from J, leaving 9 bases between them. The CDR3 sequence is CASSQMAGTDTQYF. In DNA form, the CDR3 reads TGTGCCAGCTCACAAATGGCTGGCACAGATACGCAGTATTTT. The whole variable domain, remainder taken from reference TRBV18 and TRBJ2-3, is NAGVMQNPRHLVRRRGQEARLRCSPMKGHSHVYWYRQLPEEGLKFMVYLQKENIIDESGMPKERFSAEFPKEGPSILRIQQVVRGDSAAYFCASSQMAGTDTQYFGPGTRLTVL.

The rearrangement links TRBV28 to TRBJ2-4; D might be TRBD2 (5 bases). This CDR3 has 14 residues. With 1 base removed from V and 4 bases from J, the gap between germline ends came to 8 bases. Looked up from germline, CDR1 is MDHEN and CDR2 is SYDVKM. CDR3 nucleotide sequence: TGTGCCAGCAGTTTATCGGGGAAGAAAAACATTCAGTACTTC. It encodes CASSLSGKKNIQYF.

The chain couples TRBV28 to TRBJ1-5, with unresolved D. The V gene lost 7 bases and the J gene lost 1 base, with 5 bases spanning the gap. The CDR3 is 12 residues long. CDR1 is MDHEN, CDR2 SYDVKM, per germline. CDR3 nucleotide sequence: TGTGCCAGCAAGGACAGCAATCAGCCCCAGCATTTT. Encoded protein: CASKDSNQPQHF.

The chain is built from TRBV2 and TRBJ1-5; D gene uncertain. CDR3 size: 15 residues. V was shortened by 8 bases and J by 0 bases, with 14 bases between the two germline ends. Germline-derived CDR1 and CDR2 are SNHLY and FYNNEI. The CDR3, as DNA: TGTGCCAGCCGGCAGGCAGTGCTTAGCAATCAGCCCCAGCATTTT. Amino acid sequence: CASRQAVLSNQPQHF.

The V and J genes are TRBV11-2 and TRBJ2-3; 7 bases align to TRBD1. Unmatched junction bases numbered 2, after V lost 0 bases and J lost 8 bases. This CDR3 has 13 amino acids. Germline assignment: CDR1 SGHAT and CDR2 FQNNGV. CDR3 in DNA: TGTGCCAGCAGCTTAGACCGACAGGGTACGCAGTATTTT. Translation gives CASSLDRQGTQYF. The full variable domain, completed using reference TRBV11-2 and TRBJ2-3, is EAGVAQSPRYKIIEKRQSVAFWCNPISGHATLYWYQQILGQGPKLLIQFQNNGVVDDSQLPKDRFSAERLKGVDSTLKIQPAKLEDSAVYLCASSLDRQGTQYFGPGTRLTVL.

The rearrangement joins TRBV6-5 to TRBJ1-2, with a weak D call TRBD1 (6 bases). V shed 7 bases and J shed 6 bases, with 18 bases lying between them. Germline V gene lookup returns CDR1 MNHEY and CDR2 SVGAGI. This CDR3 comprises 14 residues. The CDR3 DNA sequence: TGTGCCAGCACCCCCGCCGGAGGGGGTGATGGCTACACCTTC. This sequence encodes CASTPAGGGDGYTF.

The rearrangement links TRBV2 to TRBJ2-1; 11 bases match TRBD2. The germline V gene has CDR1 SNHLY and CDR2 FYNNEI. This CDR3 has 16 residues. The V segment lost 6 bases and the J segment 5 bases; nucleotides outside the gene matches: 9. The CDR3 bases are TGTGCCAGCAGGGGGTTACTAGCGGGGGCTCACAATGAGCAGTTCTTC. It codes for CASRGLLAGAHNEQFF. Together with reference TRBV2 and TRBJ2-1, the CDR3 gives the full variable domain: EPEVTQTPSHQVTQMGQEVILRCVPISNHLYFYWYRQILGQKVEFLVSFYNNEISEKSEIFDDQFSVERPDGSNFTLKIRSTKLEDSAMYFCASRGLLAGAHNEQFFGPGTRLTVL.

The chain recombines TRBV7-9 with TRBJ2-5; D is undetermined. Trimming took 5 bases from V and 5 from J, leaving 6 bases between them. There are 11 residues in the CDR3. Germline CDR1 SEHNR, CDR2 FQNEAQ (reference sequence). CDR3 nucleotide sequence: TGTGCCAGCAGCCCCGGGGAGACCCAGTACTTC. It codes for CASSPGETQYF.

The DNA of the CDR3 is TGTGCCAGCAGCTTAGGCCGAGGGACGTTTGAGACCCAGTACTTC. This encodes CASSLGRGTFETQYF. The chain uses TRBV7-6 and TRBJ2-5; D may be TRBD1 or TRBD2 (5 bases each). This CDR3 spans 15 amino acids. Germline V gene data show CDR1 as SGHVS and CDR2 as FNYEAQ. The V end was cut by 1 base, the J end by 5 bases, with 14 bases between. Full variable domain (outside the CDR3, taken from reference TRBV7-6 and TRBJ2-5): GAGVSQSPRYKVTKRGQDVALRCDPISGHVSLYWYRQALGQGPEFLTYFNYEAQQDKSGLPNDRFSAERPEGSISTLTIQRTEQRDSAMYRCASSLGRGTFETQYFGPGTRLLVL.

CDR3 DNA: TGTGCCAGCAGCTTGAACGGACAGCGTGGAAACACCATATATTTT. Protein: CASSLNGQRGNTIYF. This chain uses TRBV7-2 with TRBJ1-3; possible D gene TRBD1, 6 bases. Germline V gives CDR1 SGHTA, CDR2 FQGNSA. The CDR3 contains 15 residues. V was cut by 3 bases and J by 3 bases, with 12 bases left in between. Full variable domain (outside the CDR3, taken from reference TRBV7-2 and TRBJ1-3): GAGVSQSPSNKVTEKGKDVELRCDPISGHTALYWYRQSLGQGLEFLIYFQGNSAPDKSGLPSDRFSAERTGGSVSTLTIQRTQQEDSAVYLCASSLNGQRGNTIYFGEGSWLTVV.

This clone showed up just once. V is TRBV4-2 and J is TRBJ1-4; 7 bases fit TRBD1. Trimming at V came to 1 base and at J to 3 bases, leaving 5 bases not matched to a gene. Germline V lookup: CDR1 LGHNA, CDR2 YNFKEQ. CDR3 length equals 16 residues. This CDR3 is CASSQATGEANEKLFF. The CDR3 DNA follows: TGTGCCAGCAGCCAAGCCACAGGGGAGGCTAATGAAAAACTGTTTTTT.

The rearrangement links TRBV18 to TRBJ1-3, with D maybe TRBD1 (5 bases). Germline assignment: CDR1 KGHSH and CDR2 LQKENI. The germline V and J ends were trimmed by 6 bases and 0 bases, with 21 bases remaining between them. The length of the CDR3 is 18 residues. This chain's CDR3 is CASSQGMVDRFSGNTIYF. The CDR3 DNA is TGTGCCAGCTCCCAGGGCATGGTGGACCGGTTCTCTGGAAACACCATATATTTT.

This clone was seen a handful of times. The chain combines TRBV10-2 with TRBJ2-7, with D tentatively TRBD1 (6 bases). The germline V gene has CDR1 WSHSY and CDR2 SAAADI. This CDR3 region has 14 residues. Between the trimmed V and J ends, which lost 2 bases and 4 bases, there was a span of 12 bases. CDR3 bases: TGCGCCAGCAGTGAGAACGGGACACCTTACGAGCAGTACTTC. It translates to CASSENGTPYEQYF.

V is TRBV21-1 and J is TRBJ2-7; TRBD2, the table's D call, was not compared with the DNA. TRBV21-1 is a pseudogene. This CDR3 spans 14 amino acids. The CDR3 bases are TGTGCCAGCAGCAAATCTGGCCCCGGGTACGAGCAGTACGTC. It translates to CASSKSGPGYEQYV.

The chain recombines TRBV19 with TRBJ2-6, with TRBD1 as a possible D gene (6 bases). Germline lookup yields CDR1 LNHDA and CDR2 SQIVND (reference sequence). V was clipped by 0 bases and J by 0 bases, with 18 bases between them. The CDR3 is made up of 20 amino acids. CDR3: CASSIDRRQVIGSGANVLTF. The CDR3 DNA reads TGTGCCAGTAGTATAGATAGGCGACAGGTGATAGGCTCTGGGGCCAACGTCCTGACTTTC.

This clone was seen a few times. The chain joins TRBV25-1 to TRBJ1-1, with a weak D call TRBD1 (5 bases). The CDR3 runs to 14 residues. Germline CDR1 reads MGHDK; CDR2 reads SYGVNS. Trimming shortened V by 5 bases and J by 5 bases, and 15 bases separated the two germline ends. The CDR3 region has the DNA TGTGCCAGCAGTCTTAAGGGGCGGAGGACTGAAGCTTTCTTT. Amino acid sequence: CASSLKGRRTEAFF.

The V and J genes are TRBV28 and TRBJ1-5, with D perhaps TRBD1 (6 bases). Germline assignment: CDR1 MDHEN and CDR2 SYDVKM. The CDR3 covers 13 residues. With 6 bases removed from V and 6 bases from J, the gap between germline ends came to 12 bases. CDR3 sequence reads: CASSIQGGQPQHF. The CDR3 DNA sequence: TGTGCCAGCAGCATACAGGGAGGTCAGCCCCAGCATTTT.

The CDR3 reads CASSQDFEPIPYGYTF. Written as DNA, the CDR3 is TGTGCCAGCAGCCAAGATTTCGAGCCTATTCCCTATGGCTACACCTTC. This chain links TRBV14 with TRBJ1-2; no firm D call. CDR3 length equals 16 residues. CDR1 SGHDN and CDR2 FVKESK come from the germline V gene. The V and J ends lost 0 bases and 4 bases respectively, with 15 bases between them.

This clone was detected only a few times. The chain recombines TRBV7-2 with TRBJ1-1; the D is unclear. With 1 base removed from V and 1 base from J, the gap between germline ends came to 4 bases. The germline V gene encodes CDR1 SGHTA and CDR2 FQGNSA. The length of the CDR3 is 13 residues. In DNA form, the CDR3 reads TGTGCCAGCAGCTTAGTGGGGAACACTGAAGCTTTCTTT. Its protein is CASSLVGNTEAFF.

The chain uses TRBV18 and TRBJ1-5; D gene ambiguous. This CDR3 region has 13 residues. V lost 6 bases to trimming and J lost 4 bases, with 10 bases between them. In germline, CDR1 is KGHSH, CDR2 LQKENI. In DNA form, the CDR3 reads TGTGCCAGCTCGTCGGGATTTAATCAGCCCCAGCATTTT. This encodes CASSSGFNQPQHF.

J is TRBJ1-1 and V is TRBV6-5; 8 nucleotides line up with TRBD1. This CDR3 is 14 amino acids long. Losses at the gene ends were 11 bases for V and 1 base for J; bases not matched to a gene: 9. The V gene's germline CDR1 is MNHEY and CDR2 SVGAGI. DNA for the CDR3: TGTGCCGCCATAAGGGGGACAGGGAACACTGAAGCTTTCTTT. Translated, it gives CAAIRGTGNTEAFF.

J is TRBJ1-1 and V is TRBV6-1; tentative D call: TRBD1 (5 bases). Germline CDR1 and CDR2: MNHNS and SASEGT. The CDR3 is 14 residues long. The V end was cut by 5 bases, the J end by 4 bases, with 14 bases between. CDR3 residues: CASSKDTPGTEAFF. CDR3 in DNA: TGTGCCAGCAGTAAGGACACCCCGGGCACTGAAGCTTTCTTT.

The chain is built from TRBV19 and TRBJ1-2; no clear D gene. V was shortened by 2 bases and J by 3 bases, with 10 bases between the two germline ends. The CDR3 spans 14 residues. The V gene's germline CDR1 is LNHDA and CDR2 SQIVND (reference sequence). CDR3 residues: CASSIFRGDYGYTF. In nucleotides, the CDR3 is TGTGCCAGTAGTATATTTCGCGGGGACTATGGCTACACCTTC.